A single sample gave rise to the 10 T cell receptor beta chains below, sequenced in a study of control samples from healthy donors and cancer patients. Using immunoSEQ multiplex PCR, the repertoire was profiled, and TCRdb retains in-frame clones only, with some absent. The sample lists around 130,000 clones; roughly 90% were seen once. The sample consisted of PBMCs. These TCRs come from a man aged 50 or older with head and neck cancer.

The rearrangement links TRBV29-1 to TRBJ2-5, with 11 nucleotides matching TRBD2. J lost 5 bases, V lost 4 bases, and 9 bases had no gene match. CDR1 and CDR2 from the germline V gene are SQVTM and ANQGSEA. The CDR3 is 15 amino acids. This CDR3 reads CSVAQLAGAMETQYF. In DNA, the CDR3 is TGCAGCGTTGCCCAACTAGCGGGGGCGATGGAGACCCAGTACTTC.

The rearrangement links TRBV6-5 to TRBJ1-2, with D possibly being TRBD1 (5 bases). The CDR3 covers 14 residues. V was shortened by 2 bases and J by 8 bases, with 15 bases between the two germline ends. Per germline, CDR1 MNHEY and CDR2 SVGAGI. CDR3 nucleotides: TGTGCCAGCAGTTACCAGGGAGGAGGAGAAGGCTACACCTTC. This codes for CASSYQGGGEGYTF.

The rearrangement links TRBV28 to TRBJ2-6; tentatively, D is TRBD2 (5 bases). Germline CDR1 is MDHEN and CDR2 is SYDVKM. The germline V and J ends were trimmed by 7 bases and 4 bases, with 8 bases remaining between them. The CDR3 totals 13 residues. CDR3 bases: TGTGCCAGCAACACGGGGGGGGCCAACGTCCTGACTTTC. It yields the protein CASNTGGANVLTF.

V is TRBV9 and J is TRBJ2-3; 13 nucleotides line up with TRBD2. This CDR3 spans 17 amino acids. The germline V gene has CDR1 SGDLS and CDR2 YYNGEE. J lost 3 bases, V lost 0 bases, and 4 bases had no gene match. CDR3 region: CASSVEGLAGLTDTQYF. For the CDR3, the DNA is TGTGCCAGCAGCGTAGAGGGACTAGCGGGGTTGACAGATACGCAGTATTTT. Full variable domain (remainder filled in from reference TRBV9 and TRBJ2-3): DSGVTQTPKHLITATGQRVTLRCSPRSGDLSVYWYQQSLDQGLQFLIQYYNGEERAKGNILERFSAQQFPDLHSELNLSSLELGDSALYFCASSVEGLAGLTDTQYFGPGTRLTVL.

The J gene is TRBJ2-7, the V gene TRBV5-1, with D unclear. The V gene's germline CDR1 is SGHRS and CDR2 YFSETQ. V lost 1 base and J 0 bases, leaving 14 bases between the germline ends. This CDR3 comprises 16 residues. CDR3 protein: CASSLIVGLGSYEQYF. CDR3 sequence (DNA): TGCGCCAGCAGCTTGATTGTGGGATTGGGCTCCTACGAGCAGTACTTC.

This chain joins TRBV6-6 and TRBJ2-7; D is unresolved. Trimming pared 4 bases from V and 4 bases from J, leaving 5 bases between. This CDR3 spans 11 amino acids. Germline assignment: CDR1 MNHNY and CDR2 SVGAGI (reference sequence). This chain's CDR3 is CASSSLYEQYF. The CDR3 DNA reads TGTGCCAGCAGTTCCCTATACGAGCAGTACTTC.

V is TRBV24-1 and J is TRBJ2-1; 8 nucleotides line up with TRBD1. The trim removed 9 bases at V and 10 bases at J, leaving 16 bases unmatched. CDR3 length: 15 amino acids. Germline V gene sequence: CDR1 KGHDR, CDR2 SFDVKD. CDR3 residues: CATATGQVLSGEQFF. CDR3 coding DNA: TGTGCCACCGCGACGGGACAGGTCCTTTCCGGGGAGCAGTTCTTC.

V and J are TRBV29-1 and TRBJ2-7, with D perhaps TRBD1 (6 bases). Deletions cut 7 bases from V and 0 bases from J, with 16 bases between. CDR3 size: 14 residues. Germline V gene sequence: CDR1 SQVTM, CDR2 ANQGSEA. CDR3 in DNA: TGCAGCGCAATGGACAGAAGGGGCTCCTACGAGCAGTACTTC. Translated: CSAMDRRGSYEQYF.

V is TRBV28 and J is TRBJ1-1; 10 nucleotides agree with TRBD1. CDR1 and CDR2 (germline): MDHEN, SYDVKM. V dropped 6 bases and J dropped 4; count of bases not matched to a gene: 11. This CDR3 spans 16 amino acids. CDR3 nucleotides: TGTGCCAGCAGCGTCCCGGGACAGGGGACAAGCACTGAAGCTTTCTTT. It yields the protein CASSVPGQGTSTEAFF.

This clone came up once. The rearrangement joins TRBV7-2 to TRBJ1-3; perhaps TRBD1 as D (6 bases). Trimming removed 5 bases from V and 7 bases from J, with 21 bases in between. The CDR3 length is 16 residues. Germline lookup yields CDR1 SGHTA and CDR2 FQGNSA. This CDR3 is CASSLWTSSRGNTIYF. Here the CDR3 DNA reads TGTGCCAGCAGCCTGTGGACCTCCTCGAGGGGGAACACCATATATTTT.